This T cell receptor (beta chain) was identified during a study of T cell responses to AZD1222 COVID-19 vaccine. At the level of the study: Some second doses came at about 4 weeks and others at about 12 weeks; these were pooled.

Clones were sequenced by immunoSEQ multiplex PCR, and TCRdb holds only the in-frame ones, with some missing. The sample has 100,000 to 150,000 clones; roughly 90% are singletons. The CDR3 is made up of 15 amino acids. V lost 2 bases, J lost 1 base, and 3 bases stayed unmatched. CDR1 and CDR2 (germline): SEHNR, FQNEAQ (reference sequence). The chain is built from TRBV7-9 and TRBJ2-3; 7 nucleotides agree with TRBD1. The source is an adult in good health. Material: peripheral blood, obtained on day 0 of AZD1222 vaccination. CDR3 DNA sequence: TGTGCCAGCAGCTTAAGGCAGGGGGGCACAGATACGCAGTATTTT. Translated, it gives CASSLRQGGTDTQYF.